One sample yielded the 9 T cell receptor beta chains listed below, sequenced in a study of metastatic and nonmetastatic thyroid tumors. MiXCR was used by TCRdb to re-call the PCR reads. Here the sample spans approximately 28,000 clones, approximately 15% being singletons. Treatment of any kind had been given to no patient before thyroid surgery. Sequencing used blood. The receptors here all came from a male donor with papillary thyroid cancer or a benign thyroid nodule (not recorded which). Some clones in this sample may be carry-over from other donors' samples.

The chain is built from TRBV7-2 and TRBJ1-1, with 7 bases aligning to TRBD1. The CDR3 totals 13 residues. Germline V gene lookup returns CDR1 SGHTA and CDR2 FQGNSA. With 9 bases clipped from V and 2 bases from J, the junction kept 6 bases outside the gene matches. This chain's CDR3 is CASGGQRNTEAFF. CDR3 DNA sequence: TGTGCCAGTGGGGGACAGAGAAACACTGAAGCTTTCTTT. Using reference TRBV7-2 and TRBJ1-1 for the parts outside the CDR3, the full variable domain is GAGVSQSPSNKVTEKGKDVELRCDPISGHTALYWYRQSLGQGLEFLIYFQGNSAPDKSGLPSDRFSAERTGGSVSTLTIQRTQQEDSAVYLCASGGQRNTEAFFGQGTRLTVV.

By sample share, this clone is medium-sized. The chain couples TRBV6-1 to TRBJ2-7; D might be TRBD1 (6 bases). CDR1 is MNHNS, CDR2 SASEGT, per germline. CDR3 length: 14 residues. Between the trimmed V and J ends, which lost 10 bases and 1 base, there was a span of 17 bases. The CDR3 sequence is CATDYVQGSYEQYF. Written as DNA, the CDR3 is TGTGCCACCGACTACGTACAGGGATCCTACGAGCAGTACTTC.

This clone has ten or more counts. The chain is built from TRBV6-1 and TRBJ2-3; D uncertain. Germline V gene lookup returns CDR1 MNHNS and CDR2 SASEGT. The CDR3 is made up of 16 amino acids. The ends were cut back, 2 bases at V and 0 bases at J, with 12 bases in the middle. DNA for the CDR3: TGTGCCAGCAGTGAATTGGGGTCCTCTAGCACAGATACGCAGTATTTT. It yields the protein CASSELGSSSTDTQYF.

This clone was seen many times. The chain links TRBV18 to TRBJ2-2, with D hard to call. Trimming pared 0 bases from V and 1 base from J, leaving 6 bases between. The CDR3 covers 15 residues. Germline V CDR1 and CDR2: KGHSH, LQKENI. CDR3 amino acids: CASSPPSVNTGELFF. The CDR3 nucleotides are TGTGCCAGCTCACCACCCAGCGTGAACACCGGGGAGCTGTTTTTT.

This clone was observed many times. The same CDR3 is also encoded by other DNA sequences in this sample. The rearrangement joins TRBV20-1 to TRBJ2-1; the D gene is possibly TRBD2 (6 bases). Germline V CDR1 and CDR2: DFQATT, SNEGSKA (reference sequence). The V end was cut by 6 bases, the J end by 10 bases, with 13 bases between. The CDR3 extends over 11 amino acids. CDR3 in amino acids: CSARDGGEQFF. CDR3 coding DNA: TGCAGTGCGCGGGACGGCGGGGAGCAGTTCTTC.

There are many counts of this clone. The chain links TRBV19 to TRBJ1-2; 7 nucleotides align to TRBD1. V lost 5 bases and J lost 0; bases outside the gene matches: 3. This CDR3 spans 14 amino acids. Germline V gives CDR1 LNHDA, CDR2 SQIVND (reference sequence). Written as DNA, the CDR3 is TGTGCCAGTAGTCGGGACAGTGCTAACTATGGCTACACCTTC. Its protein is CASSRDSANYGYTF. The full variable domain, with the rest looked up from reference TRBV19 and TRBJ1-2, is DGGITQSPKYLFRKEGQNVTLSCEQNLNHDAMYWYRQDPGQGLRLIYYSQIVNDFQKGDIAEGYSVSREKKESFPLTVTSAQKNPTAFYLCASSRDSANYGYTFGSGTRLTVV.

The V call is TRBV30, the J call TRBJ1-5; possible D gene TRBD1, 5 bases. From germline, CDR1 is GTSNPN and CDR2 SVGIG (reference sequence). The CDR3 covers 15 residues. The V end was cut by 2 bases, the J end by 4 bases, with 15 bases between. CDR3 DNA sequence: TGTGCCTGGAGTCTCAGGGACGTATTAAATCAGCCCCAGCATTTT. Amino acids: CAWSLRDVLNQPQHF. Variable domain in full (rest from reference TRBV30 and TRBJ1-5): SQTIHQWPATLVQPVGSPLSLECTVEGTSNPNLYWYRQAAGRGLQLLFYSVGIGQISSEVPQNLSASRPQDRQFILSSKKLLLSDSGFYLCAWSLRDVLNQPQHFGDGTRLSIL.

At least ten counts were recorded for this clone. CDR3 sequence: CASSLLGRTYEQYF. CDR3 sequence (DNA): TGTGCCAGCAGCCTACTAGGCAGGACCTACGAGCAGTACTTC. The V and J genes are TRBV5-4 and TRBJ2-7; tentative D call: TRBD2 (5 bases). Looked up from germline, CDR1 is SGHNT and CDR2 is YYREEE (reference sequence). CDR3 length: 14 residues. Trimming removed 4 bases at V and 2 bases at J, with 13 bases between.

This clone was seen ten or more times. The rearrangement links TRBV4-1 to TRBJ1-2; 8 bases agree with TRBD1. Trimming at V came to 4 bases and at J to 2 bases, leaving 15 bases not matched to a gene. Germline V gene data show CDR1 as MGHRA and CDR2 as YSYEKL. The length of the CDR3 is 18 residues. CDR3 nucleotide sequence: TGCGCCAGCAGCCTTTTAAGAGGGGGACAGGAAATAAACTATGGCTACACCTTC. This gives the protein CASSLLRGGQEINYGYTF.